This T cell receptor beta chain was observed in a study of shared clonotypes between healthy human individuals. Study results and caveats: Generation probabilities were higher for clonotypes shared across all four sorted-subset donors than for unshared ones.

Germline CDR1 reads LGHNA; CDR2 reads YNFKEQ. The CDR3 length is 18 residues. V shed 0 bases and J 5 bases; nucleotides not matched to a gene: 10. In regard to this clone: Its matching antigen is unknown.

Clones were sequenced by immunoSEQ multiplex PCR, and TCRdb holds only the in-frame ones, with some missing. The table has nearly 2 million clones, roughly 94% seen once. Only CD45RO-negative cells positively selected for CCR7 counted as naive CD8 cells, so terminally differentiated effector memory CD45RA+ cells were excluded. The chain recombines TRBV4-2 with TRBJ2-7; TRBD2 matches at 13 bases. This receptor was taken from a man aged 18 to 29 in good health. Sequenced material: naive CD8+ T cells sorted from blood. The CDR3 sequence: CASSQDGLAGEGPHEQYF. In DNA, the CDR3 is TGTGCCAGCAGCCAAGACGGACTAGCGGGAGAAGGGCCCCACGAGCAGTACTTC.